The clone carrying this TCR beta chain came up a few times. The antigen is undetermined. The data stem from a study of OX40 agonist ivuxolimab in advanced cancers. Overall study findings and caveats: On average, CD8+ T cells showed a greater number of expanded clones than CD4+.

TCRdb's copy holds only in-frame clones and misses some; the assay was immunoSEQ multiplex PCR. The sample gives around 38,000 clones, approximately 90% of which show up once; 8% to 10% is in the top ten. The CDR3 has 13 residues. CDR1 and CDR2 from the germline V gene are SGDLS and YYNGEE. J lost 6 bases, V lost 3 bases, and 1 base had no gene match. The sample consisted of CD4+ or CD8+ T cells sorted from blood, taken in a trial of the OX40 agonist ivuxolimab. The rearrangement links TRBV9 to TRBJ2-2, with 8 bases that match TRBD2. The TCR was taken from an adult with an advanced solid tumor such as melanoma, head and neck, liver or kidney cancer. This chain's CDR3 is CASSAGGSGELFF. The CDR3 DNA reads as TGTGCCAGCAGCGCGGGAGGGTCCGGGGAGCTGTTTTTT.